The 21 T cell receptor beta chains given below trace back to one sample, sequenced in a study of beta chain features in type 1 diabetes. The authors reverse transcribed all of the isolated RNA, so sequencing captured expressed TCRB transcripts. TCRdb's table, derived via immunoSEQ multiplex PCR, lists solely in-frame clones and lacks some. The sample carries about 370,000 clones, about 14% recorded once. Sequencing used naive CD4+ T cells from blood. The source of these receptors is a woman aged 18 to 35 in good health.

This clone came up a few times. The chain joins TRBV7-3 to TRBJ1-2; a possible D gene is TRBD1 (6 bases). Germline V gene lookup returns CDR1 SGHTA and CDR2 FQGTGA. The CDR3 runs 12 residues. V was pared by 6 bases and J by 5 bases, with 10 bases between. The CDR3 loop reads CASSLQGYGYTF. CDR3 bases: TGTGCCAGCAGTCTTCAGGGGTATGGCTACACCTTC.

This clone was seen a few times. The chain joins TRBV18 to TRBJ1-5; D gene ambiguous. V was pared by 5 bases and J by 10 bases, with 18 bases between. The CDR3 loop spans 14 amino acids. Germline assignment: CDR1 KGHSH and CDR2 LQKENI. The CDR3 DNA reads as TGTGCCAGCTCAGAGTCGGAGGGATGGGTCCCCCAGCATTTT. As protein: CASSESEGWVPQHF.

The chain joins TRBV7-9 to TRBJ2-7; D unclear. The CDR3 loop spans 13 amino acids. Germline loops: CDR1 SEHNR, CDR2 FQNEAQ (reference sequence). V was cut by 5 bases and J by 4 bases, with 12 bases left in between. CDR3 residues: CASSPRHLYEQYF. The DNA for the CDR3 is TGTGCCAGCAGCCCCCGACATTTGTACGAGCAGTACTTC.

The chain links TRBV5-4 to TRBJ2-7, with TRBD2 matching over 8 bases. The germline CDR1 and CDR2 sequences are SGHNT and YYREEE (reference sequence). The CDR3 consists of 15 residues. J was trimmed by 2 bases and V by 4 bases; bases with no gene match: 8. In nucleotides, the CDR3 is TGTGCCAGCAGCGGCCTAGCGGGCGAGACCTACGAGCAGTACTTC. Its translation: CASSGLAGETYEQYF.

J is TRBJ2-1 and V is TRBV5-1; a possible D gene is TRBD2 (6 bases). V lost 2 bases to trimming and J lost 9 bases, with 12 bases between them. CDR1 and CDR2 (germline): SGHRS, YFSETQ. This CDR3 has 13 residues. This CDR3 reads CASSLRLDGEQFF. For the CDR3, the DNA is TGCGCCAGCAGCTTACGACTAGACGGTGAGCAGTTCTTC.

There are a few counts of this clone. This chain links TRBV15 with TRBJ1-2; D is uncertain. V lost 0 bases and J 4 bases, leaving 12 bases between the germline ends. The CDR3 is 15 amino acids. Germline CDR1 is LNHNV and CDR2 is YYDKDF (reference sequence). CDR3 DNA: TGTGCCACCAGCAGAGATGGGCGAGGGCCCTATGGCTACACCTTC. Translating it yields CATSRDGRGPYGYTF.

This clone was found a few times. This chain uses TRBV29-1 with TRBJ2-6; TRBD2 aligns across 7 bases. Germline CDR1 and CDR2: SQVTM and ANQGSEA. CDR3 length equals 15 residues. J gave up 0 bases and V 6 bases, and 5 bases lay outside the gene matches. The CDR3 here is CSVRGRVSGANVLTF. The CDR3 DNA sequence: TGCAGCGTCCGGGGGAGGGTCTCTGGGGCCAACGTCCTGACTTTC.

The CDR3 DNA is TGCAGCGTTTATGACAGGGGCGGTGGCTACACCTTC. Translated: CSVYDRGGGYTF. The chain employs TRBV29-1 and TRBJ1-2; 8 bases fit TRBD1. The germline V gene encodes CDR1 SQVTM and CDR2 ANQGSEA. Germline trimming cut 5 bases from V and 7 bases from J; bases unmatched to any gene: 6. This CDR3 contains 12 residues.

This sequence joins TRBV29-1 and TRBJ1-5; 7 positions agree with TRBD1. J was trimmed by 2 bases and V by 3 bases; bases with no gene match: 4. CDR1 and CDR2 (germline): SQVTM, ANQGSEA. This CDR3 comprises 14 residues. CDR3: CSVESGQGNQPQHF. As DNA, the CDR3 is TGCAGCGTTGAGAGCGGACAGGGCAATCAGCCCCAGCATTTT.

The chain links TRBV29-1 to TRBJ1-2; 7 bases are shared with TRBD1. Germline loops: CDR1 SQVTM, CDR2 ANQGSEA. V dropped 7 bases and J dropped 2; count of bases not matched to a gene: 7. The CDR3 has 13 amino acids. CDR3 sequence reads: CSELDRLNYGYTF. The CDR3 DNA follows: TGCAGCGAACTGGACAGGCTAAACTATGGCTACACCTTC. Complete variable domain (other parts from reference TRBV29-1 and TRBJ1-2): SAVISQKPSRDICQRGTSLTIQCQVDSQVTMMFWYRQQPGQSLTLIATANQGSEATYESGFVIDKFPISRPNLTFSTLTVSNMSPEDSSIYLCSELDRLNYGYTFGSGTRLTVV.

This clone has a handful of counts. This sequence joins TRBV7-9 and TRBJ1-1; perhaps TRBD1 as D (6 bases). Germline values: CDR1 SEHNR, CDR2 FQNEAQ (reference sequence). Trimming took off 5 bases at V and 1 base at J, with 14 bases between the two ends. The CDR3 covers 15 residues. This chain's CDR3 is CASSPRTDRNTEAFF. CDR3 coding DNA: TGTGCCAGCAGCCCAAGGACAGACAGGAACACTGAAGCTTTCTTT.

The chain couples TRBV18 to TRBJ2-4; D may be TRBD1 (6 bases). The CDR3 covers 14 residues. V dropped 6 bases and J dropped 2 bases, with 11 bases sitting between them. Germline loops: CDR1 KGHSH, CDR2 LQKENI. The CDR3 DNA is TGTGCCAGCTCTACCACAGGGCCCAAAAACATTCAGTACTTC. Encoded protein: CASSTTGPKNIQYF. The full variable domain, in which reference TRBV18 and TRBJ2-4 provide the parts outside the CDR3, is NAGVMQNPRHLVRRRGQEARLRCSPMKGHSHVYWYRQLPEEGLKFMVYLQKENIIDESGMPKERFSAEFPKEGPSILRIQQVVRGDSAAYFCASSTTGPKNIQYFGAGTRLSVL.

V and J are TRBV28 and TRBJ2-6; D unclear. The V and J ends lost 5 bases and 2 bases respectively, with 7 bases between them. The CDR3 length is 14 residues. Germline V CDR1 and CDR2: MDHEN, SYDVKM. CDR3 in amino acids: CASSPQAGANVLTF. CDR3 DNA sequence: TGTGCCAGCAGTCCGCAGGCTGGGGCCAACGTCCTGACTTTC.

This clone has more than one count but fewer than ten. The V gene is TRBV4-1, the J gene TRBJ2-2; D is unresolved. V was clipped by 2 bases and J by 1 base, with 5 bases between them. The CDR3 runs to 14 residues. Germline CDR1 MGHRA, CDR2 YSYEKL. CDR3 bases: TGCGCCAGCAGCCAACCAGGGAACACCGGGGAGCTGTTTTTT. Protein sequence: CASSQPGNTGELFF.

This clone was seen a few times. The rearrangement joins TRBV25-1 to TRBJ1-1; the match to TRBD1 covers 7 bases. Germline CDR1 and CDR2: MGHDK and SYGVNS. The CDR3 sequence is 13 residues long. With V trimmed by 7 bases and J by 1 base, 3 bases remained unmatched. The CDR3 protein is CASNDRANTEAFF. The CDR3 DNA reads TGTGCCAGCAACGACAGGGCGAACACTGAAGCTTTCTTT.

The V and J genes are TRBV7-8 and TRBJ2-1; 11 bases match TRBD2. CDR1 and CDR2 (germline): SGHVS, FQNEAQ. V was clipped by 4 bases and J by 6 bases; unmatched bases: 8. CDR3 length equals 16 residues. Written as DNA, the CDR3 is TGTGCCAGCAGCTCACCTAGCGGGAGGTTCGCCAATGAGCAGTTCTTC. The encoded protein is CASSSPSGRFANEQFF.

This clone was detected only a few times. This sequence joins TRBV9 and TRBJ2-1, with 7 positions matching TRBD2. Per germline, CDR1 SGDLS and CDR2 YYNGEE. After removal of 4 bases from V and 4 bases from J, the junction contained 8 bases not matched to a gene. This CDR3 has 15 residues. In nucleotides, the CDR3 is TGTGCCAGCAGCCCCGGGACTACCCTTTACAATGAGCAGTTCTTC. Encoded protein: CASSPGTTLYNEQFF. The whole variable domain, filled in from reference TRBV9 and TRBJ2-1, reads DSGVTQTPKHLITATGQRVTLRCSPRSGDLSVYWYQQSLDQGLQFLIQYYNGEERAKGNILERFSAQQFPDLHSELNLSSLELGDSALYFCASSPGTTLYNEQFFGPGTRLTVL.

The chain has TRBV30 and TRBJ1-2; 7 bases align to TRBD1. V was clipped by 2 bases and J by 4 bases; unmatched bases: 4. The CDR3 length is 13 residues. In germline, CDR1 is GTSNPN, CDR2 SVGIG (reference sequence). DNA for the CDR3: TGTGCCTGGAGTAAGGGGGCAATCTATGGCTACACCTTC. It encodes CAWSKGAIYGYTF.

In this sample, this clone turned up a few times. V and J are TRBV4-1 and TRBJ2-1; perhaps TRBD2 as D (5 bases). The CDR3 is 13 amino acids. The germline gives CDR1 MGHRA, CDR2 YSYEKL. Trimming removed 0 bases from V and 8 bases from J, with 8 bases in between. Here the CDR3 DNA reads TGCGCCAGCAGCCAAGATGGACTCCATGAGCAGTTCTTC. Its translation is CASSQDGLHEQFF.

As concerns this clone: At the DNA level, this CDR3 is encoded by other sequences in the same sample as well. The rearrangement joins TRBV30 to TRBJ1-1, with D possibly being TRBD1 (5 bases). The V and J ends lost 2 bases and 1 base respectively, with 8 bases between them. The CDR3 totals 13 residues. The germline V gene has CDR1 GTSNPN and CDR2 SVGIG (reference sequence). The CDR3 nucleotides read TGTGCCTGGAGTTCCCAGGGGAACACTGAAGCTTTCTTT. Residues: CAWSSQGNTEAFF.

V is TRBV4-3 and J is TRBJ1-1; tentatively, D is TRBD1 (6 bases). The CDR3 length is 12 residues. The V end lost 1 base, the J end lost 8 bases, and 8 bases lay between the germline ends. Germline lookup yields CDR1 LGHNA and CDR2 YSLEER. CDR3 protein: CASSQAGAEAFF. The DNA for the CDR3 is TGCGCCAGCAGCCAAGCAGGGGCCGAAGCTTTCTTT.